The 3 T cell receptor beta chains below all came from one sample that was sequenced in a study of T-cell memory formation after mild COVID-19. One entry per CDR3 protein, called by TCRdb with MiXCR from the 5' RACE reads. The repertoire holds more than 80,000 distinct CDR3 sequences, with over 15% as singletons. Material: PBMCs or a T cell subset sorted from them (not recorded which). These receptors were collected from an adult woman who had mild COVID-19 (a few samples of this study predate the infection). Cell type and time point are not known.

This clonotype was found many times. The chain has TRBV6-5 and TRBJ2-5, with 8 nucleotides matching TRBD1. The CDR3 is 15 amino acids. Germline CDR1 is MNHEY and CDR2 is SVGAGI. V shed 2 bases and J 5 bases; nucleotides not matched to a gene: 7. The CDR3 is CASSYEDRAVETQYF. The CDR3 DNA sequence: TGTGCCAGCAGTTACGAGGACAGGGCAGTGGAGACCCAGTACTTC.

This clonotype was found many times. The chain is built from TRBV3-1 and TRBJ2-1; 10 bases are a match to TRBD1. Germline trimming cut 1 base from V and 3 bases from J; bases unmatched to any gene: 12. The CDR3 consists of 19 residues. Germline V gene data show CDR1 as LGHDT and CDR2 as YNNKEL (reference sequence). In DNA, the CDR3 is TGTGCCAGCAGCCAAGCTATCATGGAGGGACAGGGGTACTACAATGAGCAGTTCTTC. Residues: CASSQAIMEGQGYYNEQFF.

The chain recombines TRBV15 with TRBJ2-4; D is unclear. The CDR3 sequence is 14 residues long. Germline CDR1 LNHNV, CDR2 YYDKDF (reference sequence). Trimming took off 0 bases at V and 0 bases at J, with 3 bases between the two ends. The CDR3 nucleotides are TGTGCCACCAGCAGAGATCTAGCCAAAAACATTCAGTACTTC. Encoded protein: CATSRDLAKNIQYF.